One and the same sample provided the 5 T cell receptor beta chains below, sequenced in a study of T-cell memory formation after mild COVID-19. MiXCR, run by TCRdb on the 5' RACE reads, gives a single entry per CDR3 protein. The data contain approximately 400,000 distinct CDR3 sequences, more than 20% of them singletons. Sequencing input: PBMCs or a T cell subset sorted from them (not recorded which). All receptors derive from an adult woman who had mild COVID-19 (a few samples of this study predate the infection). Cell type and time point are not known.

This chain links TRBV20-1 with TRBJ2-1; 11 nucleotides agree with TRBD2. Germline CDR1 is DFQATT and CDR2 is SNEGSKA (reference sequence). The CDR3 is 15 residues long. V shed 4 bases and J 7 bases; nucleotides not matched to a gene: 9. This CDR3 is CSAIRLAGTLNEQFF. CDR3 in DNA: TGCAGTGCTATACGACTAGCGGGGACCTTGAATGAGCAGTTCTTC.

This clonotype appeared many times. The genes are TRBV7-9 and TRBJ2-3; 10 bases agree with TRBD2. Trimming at V came to 4 bases and at J to 1 base, leaving 2 bases not matched to a gene. This CDR3 spans 15 amino acids. Germline lookup yields CDR1 SEHNR and CDR2 FQNEAQ (reference sequence). The CDR3 DNA reads TGTGCCAGCAGCTCCGGGACTAGCGGCACAGATACGCAGTATTTT. Encoded protein: CASSSGTSGTDTQYF.

The chain combines TRBV20-1 with TRBJ2-6, with 7 bases matching TRBD1. Germline CDR1 DFQATT, CDR2 SNEGSKA (reference sequence). Germline trimming cut 5 bases from V and 0 bases from J; bases unmatched to any gene: 1. The CDR3 is 14 residues long. For the CDR3, the DNA is TGCAGTGCTCGACAGGGCTCTGGGGCCAACGTCCTGACTTTC. As protein: CSARQGSGANVLTF.

This clonotype was detected only a few times. The chain is built from TRBV13 and TRBJ2-7; either TRBD1 or TRBD2 may fit D (5 bases each). CDR3 size: 15 residues. The germline gives CDR1 PRHDT, CDR2 FYEKMQ (reference sequence). V dropped 5 bases and J dropped 10 bases, with 24 bases sitting between them. DNA of the CDR3: TGTGCCAGCAGCCCAAAGGGAGCCGGGGCCTTCGACCAGTACTTC. Protein product: CASSPKGAGAFDQYF.

This chain joins TRBV7-6 and TRBJ2-6; perhaps TRBD2 as D (5 bases). Germline CDR1 and CDR2: SGHVS and FNYEAQ. The CDR3 contains 16 residues. V lost 6 bases and J 1 base, leaving 13 bases between the germline ends. The CDR3, as DNA: TGTGCCAGCAGTCCGACGAGAGGGTCTGGGGCCAACGTCCTGACTTTC. It is translated as CASSPTRGSGANVLTF.